Shown below are 21 T cell receptor beta chains from a single sample sequenced in a study of cytomegalovirus exposure and HLA in healthy donors. The primer mix had 60 Vbeta and 13 Jbeta primers. Profiled with immunoSEQ multiplex PCR; TCRdb holds only in-frame clones, not every one. The table records approximately 89,000 clones, around four fifths of them present only once. Sequencing was carried out using PBMCs. Receptors were obtained from a young man in good health and CMV-seropositive.

The genes are TRBV6-6 and TRBJ2-5, with D maybe TRBD1 (5 bases). CDR1 MNHNY and CDR2 SVGAGI come from the germline V gene (reference sequence). The CDR3 is made up of 15 amino acids. Trimming pared 6 bases from V and 0 bases from J, leaving 14 bases between. Here the CDR3 reads CASRLGAGDQETQYF. CDR3 bases: TGTGCCAGCAGACTTGGGGCAGGAGACCAAGAGACCCAGTACTTC.

The V call is TRBV4-2, the J call TRBJ1-4; the D gene is possibly TRBD1 (5 bases). This CDR3 spans 17 amino acids. CDR1 LGHNA and CDR2 YNFKEQ come from the germline V gene. Trimming took off 7 bases at V and 3 bases at J, with 21 bases between the two ends. This CDR3 reads CASNTADAGGANEKLFF. DNA of the CDR3: TGTGCCAGCAACACGGCAGACGCGGGGGGAGCTAATGAAAAACTGTTTTTT.

The chain employs TRBV4-3 and TRBJ2-7; 10 bases fit TRBD2. The CDR3 runs to 17 residues. CDR1 and CDR2 (germline): LGHNA, YSLEER. The trim removed 4 bases at V and 0 bases at J, leaving 9 bases unmatched. The CDR3 DNA follows: TGCGCCAGCAGCCGGGGGGCTAGCGGGGGCTCCTCCTACGAGCAGTACTTC. This encodes CASSRGASGGSSYEQYF.

The chain has TRBV5-1 and TRBJ2-6, with no clear D. Germline CDR1 reads SGHRS; CDR2 reads YFSETQ. V lost 2 bases and J 0 bases, leaving 3 bases between the germline ends. The CDR3 runs 14 residues. The CDR3 here is CASSFGSGANVLTF. CDR3 coding DNA: TGCGCCAGCAGCTTCGGCTCTGGGGCCAACGTCCTGACTTTC.

V gene TRBV6-5 combines with J gene TRBJ2-5; D call uncertain. The V gene's germline CDR1 is MNHEY and CDR2 SVGAGI. The CDR3 covers 13 residues. V was clipped by 7 bases and J by 1 base, with 10 bases between them. DNA for the CDR3: TGTGCCAGCATTCTTAGCCCCCAAGAGACCCAGTACTTC. This encodes CASILSPQETQYF.

The chain recombines TRBV9 with TRBJ2-2, with 9 bases aligning to TRBD1. Germline V gene data show CDR1 as SGDLS and CDR2 as YYNGEE. Trimming removed 4 bases from V and 1 base from J; junction bases left unmatched: 5. The CDR3 is made up of 16 amino acids. CDR3 residues: CASSILDRGNTGELFF. CDR3 bases: TGTGCCAGCAGCATCCTGGACAGGGGGAACACCGGGGAGCTGTTTTTT.

The J gene is TRBJ2-1, the V gene TRBV5-4, with TRBD2 identical over 7 bases. The CDR3 has 14 residues. Germline CDR1 SGHNT, CDR2 YYREEE (reference sequence). V lost 2 bases to trimming and J lost 4 bases; unmatched junction nucleotides: 3. CDR3 protein: CASSFGRGYNEQFF. For the CDR3, the DNA is TGTGCCAGCAGCTTCGGGCGGGGGTACAATGAGCAGTTCTTC.

This clone was seen once. The rearrangement joins TRBV19 to TRBJ2-2; 7 positions match TRBD1. Germline V CDR1 and CDR2: LNHDA, SQIVND (reference sequence). V gave up 6 bases and J gave up 6 bases; unmatched junction bases: 10. This CDR3 is 15 amino acids long. In DNA, the CDR3 is TGTGCCAGTAGGGACCAGACAGGGCTGGCCGGGGAGCTGTTTTTT. Its translation is CASRDQTGLAGELFF.

This chain uses TRBV2 with TRBJ2-7; possible D gene TRBD2, 5 bases. From germline, CDR1 is SNHLY and CDR2 FYNNEI. Trimming shortened V by 8 bases and J by 7 bases, and 12 bases separated the two germline ends. The CDR3 loop spans 11 amino acids. CDR3 nucleotides: TGTGCCAGCGTCCTAGCCTGGGAGCAGTACTTC. Amino acids: CASVLAWEQYF.

The gene calls are TRBV25-1 and TRBJ2-5; 9 bases are a match to TRBD2. With 1 base clipped from V and 3 bases from J, the junction kept 6 bases outside the gene matches. Germline lookup yields CDR1 MGHDK and CDR2 SYGVNS. The CDR3 is made up of 16 amino acids. CDR3 region: CASSEWRASGEETQYF. The CDR3 region has the DNA TGTGCCAGCAGTGAATGGCGGGCTAGCGGGGAAGAGACCCAGTACTTC.

The chain recombines TRBV7-9 with TRBJ2-7, with TRBD2 as a possible D gene (5 bases). The V and J ends lost 4 bases and 6 bases respectively, with 19 bases between them. CDR1 is SEHNR, CDR2 FQNEAQ, per germline (reference sequence). This CDR3 region has 15 residues. The CDR3, as DNA: TGTGCCAGCAGCTCCCGCCGGCTAGACTACTGCGAGCAGTACTTC. It specifies CASSSRRLDYCEQYF.

The CDR3 is CAISGGSSYEQYF. The CDR3 DNA reads as TGTGCCATCAGTGGCGGCAGCTCCTACGAGCAGTACTTC. This rearrangement joins TRBV10-3 to TRBJ2-7; D gene unclear. Per germline, CDR1 ENHRY and CDR2 SYGVKD. CDR3 length: 13 residues. V shed 4 bases and J shed 0 bases, with 7 bases lying between them.

This chain joins TRBV29-1 and TRBJ2-7; TRBD1 agrees at 7 bases. The CDR3 is made up of 14 amino acids. The V gene end was trimmed by 6 bases and the J gene end by 0 bases; junction bases not matched to a gene: 8. Per germline, CDR1 SQVTM and CDR2 ANQGSEA. The chain's CDR3 is CSVSMTGFSYEQYF. The CDR3 DNA is TGCAGCGTCTCTATGACAGGGTTCTCCTACGAGCAGTACTTC.

The gene calls are TRBV28 and TRBJ2-3; possible D gene TRBD1, 7 bases. The CDR3 has 14 residues. Trimming pared 5 bases from V and 8 bases from J, leaving 17 bases between. CDR1 and CDR2 from the germline V gene are MDHEN and SYDVKM. The CDR3 DNA is TGTGCCAGCAGTGGAGGGACAGCGCCCTCTACGCAGTATTTT. Amino acids: CASSGGTAPSTQYF. Complete variable domain (other parts from reference TRBV28 and TRBJ2-3): DVKVTQSSRYLVKRTGEKVFLECVQDMDHENMFWYRQDPGLGLRLIYFSYDVKMKEKGDIPEGYSVSREKKERFSLILESASTNQTSMYLCASSGGTAPSTQYFGPGTRLTVL.

The rearrangement joins TRBV11-2 to TRBJ2-1; TRBD1 matches 7 bases. The V gene's germline CDR1 is SGHAT and CDR2 FQNNGV. The CDR3 spans 15 residues. V was clipped by 7 bases and J by 6 bases; unmatched bases: 12. The DNA for the CDR3 is TGTGCCAGCACCGCCTGGTTAGGGGGCGGCAATGAGCAGTTCTTC. This sequence encodes CASTAWLGGGNEQFF.

The chain employs TRBV7-2 and TRBJ2-2, with a weak D call TRBD1 (5 bases). This CDR3 has 13 residues. The V end was cut by 5 bases, the J end by 6 bases, with 10 bases between. CDR1 and CDR2 (germline): SGHTA, FQGNSA. CDR3 sequence reads: CASSPIGAGELFF. The CDR3 DNA sequence: TGTGCCAGCAGCCCCATAGGGGCCGGGGAGCTGTTTTTT.

This chain uses TRBV2 with TRBJ2-1, with a weak D call TRBD1 (6 bases). The CDR3 spans 14 residues. Germline V lookup: CDR1 SNHLY, CDR2 FYNNEI. Trimming took off 6 bases at V and 5 bases at J, with 14 bases between the two ends. CDR3 amino acids: CASRTGIVHNEQFF. CDR3 nucleotides: TGTGCCAGCAGAACAGGGATCGTGCACAATGAGCAGTTCTTC.

V gene TRBV9 combines with J gene TRBJ2-2; no clear D gene. The CDR3 is made up of 13 amino acids. Germline V CDR1 and CDR2: SGDLS, YYNGEE. V lost 4 bases to trimming and J lost 6 bases, with 10 bases between them. The CDR3 DNA reads as TGTGCCAGCAGCACCTACCCCCCCGGGGAGCTGTTTTTT. Translated, it gives CASSTYPPGELFF.

The chain couples TRBV5-8 to TRBJ2-1; possibly TRBD2 for D (5 bases). V lost 0 bases to trimming and J lost 0 bases, with 16 bases between them. Per germline, CDR1 SGHTS and CDR2 YDEGEE. The CDR3 spans 18 residues. Written as DNA, the CDR3 is TGTGCCAGCAGCTTGGGTAGCGACCCGTCTAGCTCCTACAATGAGCAGTTCTTC. Its protein product is CASSLGSDPSSSYNEQFF.

This clone was seen only once. The rearrangement joins TRBV4-3 to TRBJ1-5; D is uncertain. CDR3 length equals 18 residues. Germline V lookup: CDR1 LGHNA, CDR2 YSLEER. Trimming left V 0 bases short and J 0 bases short, with 15 bases between. CDR3 coding DNA: TGCGCCAGCAGCCAAGAACCACTTCACGGTAATAGCAATCAGCCCCAGCATTTT. It is translated as CASSQEPLHGNSNQPQHF.

The gene calls are TRBV6-1 and TRBJ2-5, with D perhaps TRBD1 (6 bases). The CDR3 contains 13 residues. Germline-derived CDR1 and CDR2 are MNHNS and SASEGT. Trimming took off 6 bases at V and 5 bases at J, with 13 bases between the two ends. The CDR3 DNA reads TGTGCCAGCAGACAGGGTCCGGGGGAGACCCAGTACTTC. This codes for CASRQGPGETQYF.